This T cell receptor (beta chain) was recorded in a study of OX40 agonist ivuxolimab in advanced cancers. Study-wide results and limits: Antigen specificity was not determined for the expanded peripheral T cells. Average numbers of expanded clones were greater in CD8+ T cells than in CD4+.

About this clone: Its antigen is currently unknown.

Trimming took 4 bases from V and 7 from J, leaving 17 bases between them. The CDR3 runs 14 residues. CDR1 and CDR2 from the germline V gene are SGDLS and YYNGEE. TCRdb keeps only in-frame clones here, not all; method: immunoSEQ multiplex PCR. The sample has about 70,000 clones, approximately 83% seen once. The source material was CD4+ or CD8+ T cells sorted from blood, sampled in a trial of the OX40 agonist ivuxolimab. The genes are TRBV9 and TRBJ1-2, with D unclear. This receptor was taken from an adult with an advanced solid tumor such as melanoma, head and neck, liver or kidney cancer. The chain's CDR3 is CASSLGSQIGGYTF. The CDR3 DNA follows: TGTGCCAGCAGCTTAGGGTCCCAGATAGGTGGCTACACCTTC.